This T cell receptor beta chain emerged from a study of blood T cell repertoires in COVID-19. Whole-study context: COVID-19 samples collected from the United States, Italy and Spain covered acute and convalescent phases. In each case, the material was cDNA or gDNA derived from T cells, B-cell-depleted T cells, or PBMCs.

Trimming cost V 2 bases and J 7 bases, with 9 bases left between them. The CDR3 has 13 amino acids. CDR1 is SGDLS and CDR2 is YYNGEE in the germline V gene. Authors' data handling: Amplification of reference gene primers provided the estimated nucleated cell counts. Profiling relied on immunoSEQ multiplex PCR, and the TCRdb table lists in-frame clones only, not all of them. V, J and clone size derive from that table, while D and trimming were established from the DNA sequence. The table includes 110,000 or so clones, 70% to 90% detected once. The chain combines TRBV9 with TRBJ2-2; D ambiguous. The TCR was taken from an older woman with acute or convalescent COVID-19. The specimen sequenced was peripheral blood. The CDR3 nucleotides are TGTGCCAGCAGCGTTCCCCCTTACGGGGAGCTGTTTTTT. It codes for CASSVPPYGELFF.